Detailed here is one TCR beta chain. What it binds is not known. This entry comes from a study of OX40 agonist ivuxolimab in advanced cancers. The study sampled blood at baseline, cycle 4 day 1, and cycle 7 day 1. The germline CDR1 and CDR2 sequences are MGHRA and YSYEKL. The V end was cut by 4 bases, the J end by 1 base, with 11 bases between. The CDR3 is 15 amino acids. Here immunoSEQ multiplex PCR was the method, and the copy in TCRdb shows in-frame clones only, minus some. This table holds 20,000 or so clones, about 87% found once. General study findings and limits: Expanded clones were, on average, more numerous among CD8+ T cells than CD4+.

V is TRBV4-1 and J is TRBJ1-5; D not resolved. This TCR derives from an adult with an advanced solid tumor such as melanoma, head and neck, liver or kidney cancer. Sequenced here: CD4+ or CD8+ T cells sorted from blood, sampled in a trial of the OX40 agonist ivuxolimab. The CDR3 reads CASSPFPGSNQPQHF. In DNA, the CDR3 is TGCGCCAGCAGCCCCTTCCCTGGCAGCAATCAGCCCCAGCATTTT.